Listed here is a single T cell receptor beta chain. TCRB transcripts that were expressed got sequenced, as all of the isolated RNA had been reverse transcribed. Using immunoSEQ multiplex PCR, the repertoire was profiled, and TCRdb retains in-frame clones only, with some absent. The sample carries more than 140,000 clones, 9% to 10% recorded once. This entry comes from a study of beta chain features in type 1 diabetes. The clonotype was recovered from a woman in her thirties or forties in good health. The specimen sequenced was central memory CD4+ T cells from blood.

The CDR3 DNA is TGTGCCTGGAGTGTCAAAAACCTGGGACAGGGGTCTCAGCCCCAGCATTTT. It is translated as CAWSVKNLGQGSQPQHF. The chain couples TRBV30 to TRBJ1-5, with 10 bases identical to TRBD1. V shed 0 bases, J shed 6 bases, and the junction held 11 bases outside the gene matches. This CDR3 spans 17 amino acids. Germline assignment: CDR1 GTSNPN and CDR2 SVGIG (reference sequence).